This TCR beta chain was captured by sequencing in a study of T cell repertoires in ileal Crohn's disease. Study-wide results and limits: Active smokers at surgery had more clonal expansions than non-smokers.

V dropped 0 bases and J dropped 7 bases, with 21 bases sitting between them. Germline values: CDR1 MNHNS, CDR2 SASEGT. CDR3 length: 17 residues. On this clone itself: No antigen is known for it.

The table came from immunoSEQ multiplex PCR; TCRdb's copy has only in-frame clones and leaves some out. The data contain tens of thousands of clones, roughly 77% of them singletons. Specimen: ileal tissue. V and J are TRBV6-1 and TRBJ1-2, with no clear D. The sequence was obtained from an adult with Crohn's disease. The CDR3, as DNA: TGTGCCAGCAGTGAAGCGCTTCTAGTGATCAATCCGAGTGGCTACACCTTC. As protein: CASSEALLVINPSGYTF.